The TCR beta chain under discussion was sequenced for a study of blood T cell repertoires in COVID-19 (dated by TCRdb to 2018 to 2021). The study in broad terms: Samples covering the acute and convalescent phases of COVID-19 were provided by collaborators in the United States, Italy and Spain. The prospective study material was composed of cDNA or gDNA derived from T cells, B-cell-depleted T cells, or PBMCs. Deeply sampled blood TCRbeta repertoires from subjects exposed to, actively infected with, or recovered from COVID-19 were included in the dataset. A freely available public database, intended as a resource for researchers studying the immune response to SARS-CoV-2, is where the repertoires were released. The samples were drawn from the first 160 participants of the ongoing ImmuneRACE study and from some 1,300 subjects provided by 6 global collaborators. Sample metadata almost always included a de-identified subject ID, COVID-19 status, age in years and sex. HLA class I and class II types, where available, came from metadata supplied by the sample provider rather than from assay-based typing. What the study reported, not specific to this receptor: Clinical and demographic metadata were provided uncurated, with the amount varying by source and participant.

This clone was seen a few times. What this receptor recognizes is not known. Base quality data are lacking; no much larger clone is found one base away. Enrolling through a virtual design, the prospective study's participants ranged in age from roughly 18 to 95 years and lived across roughly 23 United States geographic areas. In the prospective study, participants were assigned to cohorts based on the clinical history participants reported in a screening survey and a study questionnaire. For ImmuneRACE Cohort 3, a participant was defined as recovered based on two consecutive negative NP/OP PCR tests, clearance by a healthcare professional, or resolution of symptoms. Mobile phlebotomists in the prospective study collected whole blood, serum and a nasopharyngeal or oropharyngeal swab from every participant. Participants in the prospective study had the option to provide additional blood draws and questionnaires over an approximately 2-month period. Before DNA extraction, blood samples from the prospective study were shipped at room temperature or frozen.

Counted from cysteine to phenylalanine, this CDR3 has 16 amino acids. The CDR3 DNA has 48 bases and is translated from base 1. The germline V gene gives CDR1 as SGDLS and CDR2 as YYNGEE. V and J lose 0 bases and 0 bases, and a span of 9 bases separates them. TCRbeta CDR3 regions were amplified from genomic DNA by means of the immunoSEQ Assay, a bias-controlled multiplex PCR. In the authors' own workflow: Nucleated cell counts per sample were estimated from amplification of reference gene primers within the assay. To quantify the absolute abundance of each unique TCRbeta CDR3 rearrangement, sequence reads were collapsed and filtered. For each sample, productive Simpson clonality was calculated by taking the square root of Simpson's diversity index across productive rearrangements. Sourced from immuneACCESS, this table was stored by TCRdb with only in-frame sequences that have V and J called. A share of the clones is absent; for the studies checked, an unresolved V gene accounts for under half, and the remainder has no known explanation. V and J calls and clone size come straight from that table; D and trimming were deduced from the DNA. In all, the sample holds hundreds of thousands of clones, and around 84% of those were seen once. The ten top clones hold 2% to 3% of the sample.

The rearranged segments are TRBV9 and TRBJ2-2; the D gene assignment is ambiguous. What was sequenced was PBMCs or T cells enriched from blood (not recorded which). The clonotype comes from a woman between 45 and 65 years old who had recovered from COVID-19. The DNA sequence is as follows: TGTGCCAGCAGCGTAGTGGCCATCGCGAACACCGGGGAGCTGTTTTTT. Its product reads: CASSVVAIANTGELFF. This CDR3, with the reference TRBV9 and TRBJ2-2 proteins standing in past its ends, gives the full variable domain DSGVTQTPKHLITATGQRVTLRCSPRSGDLSVYWYQQSLDQGLQFLIQYYNGEERAKGNILERFSAQQFPDLHSELNLSSLELGDSALYFCASSVVAIANTGELFFGEGSRLTVL.